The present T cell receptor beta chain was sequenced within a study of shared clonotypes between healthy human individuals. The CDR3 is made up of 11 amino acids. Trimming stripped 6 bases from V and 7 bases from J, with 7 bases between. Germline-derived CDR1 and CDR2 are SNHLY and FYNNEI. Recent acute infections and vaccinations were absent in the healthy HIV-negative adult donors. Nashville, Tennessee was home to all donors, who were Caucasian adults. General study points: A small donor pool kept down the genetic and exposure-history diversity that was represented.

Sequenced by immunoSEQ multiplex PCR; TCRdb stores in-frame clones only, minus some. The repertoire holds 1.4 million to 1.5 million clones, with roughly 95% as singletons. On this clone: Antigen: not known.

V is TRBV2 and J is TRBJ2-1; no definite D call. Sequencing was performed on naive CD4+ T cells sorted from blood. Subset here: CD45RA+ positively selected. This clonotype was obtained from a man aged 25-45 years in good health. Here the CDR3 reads CASSGENEQFF. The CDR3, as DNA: TGTGCCAGCAGCGGAGAAAATGAGCAGTTCTTC.